These 9 T cell receptor beta chains were all obtained from the same sample, sequenced in a study of T cell responses to AZD1222 COVID-19 vaccine listed by TCRdb under 2021. Library preparation used the immunoSEQ multiplex PCR assay. What TCRdb holds here is the immuneACCESS table cut down to in-frame rearrangements. Part of the clones is not present; checked against another copy, under half of the missing clones reflect an unresolved V gene, and the others are unexplained. This sample holds 200,000 to 250,000 clones; roughly 94% were observed only once. About 1.5% of the sample lies in the top ten. Explained via the paper, the time point label denotes: about 28 days (+/-7) after the second vaccine dose. The treatment or condition label corresponds to: meningococcal conjugate vaccine given as trial control. Source: peripheral blood, taken 28 days after the second dose of the MenACWY control vaccine. These receptors were taken from an adult who received the MenACWY meningococcal vaccine as a control.

This chain links TRBV28 with TRBJ1-1; D possibly corresponds to TRBD1 (5 bases). Germline lookup yields CDR1 MDHEN and CDR2 SYDVKM. The CDR3 has 12 residues. CDR3 amino acids: CASRAMNTEAFF. CDR3 DNA: TGTGCTTCCAGGGCCATGAACACTGAAGCTTTCTTT.

Only one count was recorded for this clone. V usage is TRBV5-4 and J usage is TRBJ2-6; D possibly corresponds to TRBD1 (5 bases). The CDR3 has 18 residues. Germline lookup yields CDR1 SGHNT and CDR2 YYREEE (reference sequence). Trimming removed 0 bases at V and 0 bases at J, with 13 bases between. In DNA, the CDR3 is TGTGCCAGCAGCTTGGCCCGTCTGACAGACTCTGGGGCCAACGTCCTGACTTTC. Protein: CASSLARLTDSGANVLTF. The full variable domain, completed using reference TRBV5-4 and TRBJ2-6, is ETGVTQSPTHLIKTRGQQVTLRCSSQSGHNTVSWYQQALGQGPQFIFQYYREEENGRGNFPPRFSGLQFPNYSSELNVNALELDDSALYLCASSLARLTDSGANVLTFGAGSRLTVL.

The chain couples TRBV28 to TRBJ2-7, with D maybe TRBD1 (6 bases). The CDR3 contains 14 residues. In germline, CDR1 is MDHEN, CDR2 SYDVKM. The ends were cut back, 5 bases at V and 0 bases at J, with 11 bases in the middle. CDR3 region: CASSPQGSSYEQYF. DNA for the CDR3: TGTGCCAGCAGTCCCCAGGGGAGCTCCTACGAGCAGTACTTC. Full variable domain (missing parts from reference TRBV28 and TRBJ2-7): DVKVTQSSRYLVKRTGEKVFLECVQDMDHENMFWYRQDPGLGLRLIYFSYDVKMKEKGDIPEGYSVSREKKERFSLILESASTNQTSMYLCASSPQGSSYEQYFGPGTRLTVT.

The chain links TRBV7-3 to TRBJ1-3, with a possible D match to TRBD1 (5 bases). Trimming took off 8 bases at V and 2 bases at J, with 16 bases between the two ends. The germline V gene has CDR1 SGHTA and CDR2 FQGTGA. The CDR3 loop spans 15 amino acids. The CDR3 is CASGPSGATGNTIYF. In DNA form, the CDR3 reads TGTGCCAGCGGGCCCAGCGGGGCTACTGGAAACACCATATATTTT.

This sequence joins TRBV27 and TRBJ2-1; D remains unclear. Germline V lookup: CDR1 MNHEY, CDR2 SMNVEV (reference sequence). This CDR3 is built from 14 residues. Trimming removed 2 bases at V and 8 bases at J, with 13 bases between. CDR3: CASSLGLEPHEQFF. The CDR3, as DNA: TGTGCCAGCAGTTTAGGCCTAGAGCCCCATGAGCAGTTCTTC.

The gene calls are TRBV16 and TRBJ1-1, with D possibly matching TRBD1 (5 bases). The CDR3 sequence is 14 residues long. In germline, CDR1 is KGHSY, CDR2 FQNENV. Trimming pared 4 bases from V and 4 bases from J, leaving 13 bases between. The CDR3 coding sequence is TGTGCCAGCAGCCCCGCGGGGGGGGTCACTGAAGCTTTCTTT. Translation: CASSPAGGVTEAFF.

The chain joins TRBV4-1 to TRBJ1-5; no firm D call. From germline, CDR1 is MGHRA and CDR2 YSYEKL. This CDR3 spans 14 amino acids. V lost 1 base and J 2 bases, leaving 6 bases between the germline ends. The CDR3 region is CASSQGPRNQPQHF. In DNA form, the CDR3 reads TGCGCCAGCAGCCAAGGGCCTCGCAATCAGCCCCAGCATTTT.

Remarks on this clone: The sample carries other DNA sequences with the same CDR3. The chain couples TRBV28 to TRBJ1-5; D is unclear. Germline-derived CDR1 and CDR2 are MDHEN and SYDVKM. Trimming cost V 3 bases and J 7 bases, with 4 bases left between them. This CDR3 comprises 11 residues. CDR3 amino acids: CASSLGQPQHF. As DNA, the CDR3 is TGTGCCAGCAGTTTGGGGCAGCCCCAGCATTTT.

The chain has TRBV7-9 and TRBJ1-5; 9 bases fit TRBD1. The germline V gene has CDR1 SEHNR and CDR2 FQNEAQ (reference sequence). J gave up 3 bases and V 3 bases, and 3 bases lay outside the gene matches. The length of the CDR3 is 15 residues. As DNA, the CDR3 is TGTGCCAGCAGCTTTGGGACAGGGACCAATCAGCCCCAGCATTTT. Protein: CASSFGTGTNQPQHF.